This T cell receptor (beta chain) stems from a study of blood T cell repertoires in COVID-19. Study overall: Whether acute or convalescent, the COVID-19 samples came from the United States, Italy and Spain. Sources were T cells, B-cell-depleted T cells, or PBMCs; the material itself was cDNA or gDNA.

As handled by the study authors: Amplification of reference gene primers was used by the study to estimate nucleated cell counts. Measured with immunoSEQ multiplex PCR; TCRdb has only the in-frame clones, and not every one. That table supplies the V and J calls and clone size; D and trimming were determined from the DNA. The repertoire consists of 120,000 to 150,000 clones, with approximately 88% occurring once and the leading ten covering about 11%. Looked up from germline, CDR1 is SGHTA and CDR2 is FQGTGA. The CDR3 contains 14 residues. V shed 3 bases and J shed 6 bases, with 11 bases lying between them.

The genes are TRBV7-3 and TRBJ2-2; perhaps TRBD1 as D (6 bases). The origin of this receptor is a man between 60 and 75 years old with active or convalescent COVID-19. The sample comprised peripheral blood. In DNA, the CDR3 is TGTGCCAGCAGCTTCCGACAGGCCTCCGGGGAGCTGTTTTTT. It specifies CASSFRQASGELFF. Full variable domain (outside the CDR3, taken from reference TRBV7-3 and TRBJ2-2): GAGVSQTPSNKVTEKGKYVELRCDPISGHTALYWYRQSLGQGPEFLIYFQGTGAADDSGLPNDRFFAVRPEGSVSTLKIQRTERGDSAVYLCASSFRQASGELFFGEGSRLTVL.